This T cell receptor (beta chain) came from a study of blood T cell repertoires in COVID-19. Study-level information: PBMCs, B-cell-depleted T cells, or T cells provided the cDNA or gDNA that made up the material.

The CDR3 spans 16 residues. How the authors handled the data: Nucleated cell counts were estimated from reference gene primer amplification. Profiled with immunoSEQ multiplex PCR; TCRdb holds only in-frame clones, not every one. The V and J calls and clone size were taken over from that table, and D and trimming were inferred from the DNA. The table has around 130,000 clones, 80% to 85% seen once. This clone was seen just once. The study recruited people aged roughly 18 to 100 years across roughly 23 US areas. The sequencing sample was made of PBMCs or T cells enriched from blood (not recorded which). The chain uses TRBV12-2 and TRBJ1-1. TRBV12-2 is deemed a pseudogene. The clonotype comes from a man younger than 45 who had recovered from COVID-19. The CDR3 spells CASRLGPPRRNTEAFF. In DNA, the CDR3 is TGTGCAAGTCGCTTAGGGCCCCCCCGGAGGAACACTGAAGCTTTCTTT.